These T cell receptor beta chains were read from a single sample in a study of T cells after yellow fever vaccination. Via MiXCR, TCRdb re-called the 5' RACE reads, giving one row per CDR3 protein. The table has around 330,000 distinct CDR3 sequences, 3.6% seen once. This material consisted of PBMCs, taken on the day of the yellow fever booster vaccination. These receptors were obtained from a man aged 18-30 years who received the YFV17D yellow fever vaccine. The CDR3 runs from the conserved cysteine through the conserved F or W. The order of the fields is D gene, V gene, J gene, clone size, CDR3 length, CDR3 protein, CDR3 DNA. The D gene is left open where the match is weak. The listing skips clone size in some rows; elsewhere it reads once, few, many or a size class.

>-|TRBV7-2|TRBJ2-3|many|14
CASSLDRGTDTQYF
TGTGCCAGCAGCTTAGACAGGGGCACAGATACGCAGTATTTT
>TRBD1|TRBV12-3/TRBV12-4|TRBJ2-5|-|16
CASSLVGTGRPETQYF
TGTGCCAGCAGTTTAGTCGGGACAGGGCGTCCGGAGACCCAGTACTTC
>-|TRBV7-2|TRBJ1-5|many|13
CASSSRGDQPQHF
TGTGCCAGCAGCTCCCGCGGGGATCAGCCCCAGCATTTT
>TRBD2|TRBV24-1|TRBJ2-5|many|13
CATSQRGQETQYF
TGTGCCACCAGTCAGCGGGGCCAAGAGACCCAGTACTTC
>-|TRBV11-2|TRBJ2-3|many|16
CASSSAGAPSTDTQYF
TGTGCCAGCAGTTCGGCGGGGGCCCCGAGTACAGATACGCAGTATTTT
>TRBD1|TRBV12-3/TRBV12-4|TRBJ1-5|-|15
CASSLADRGTQPQHF
TGTGCCAGCAGTTTAGCGGACAGGGGGACTCAGCCTCAGCATTTT
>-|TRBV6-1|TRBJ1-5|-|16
CASSRINGRENQPQHF
TGTGCCAGCAGTAGAATAAATGGGCGGGAAAATCAGCCCCAGCATTTT
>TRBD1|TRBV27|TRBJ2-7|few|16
CASSLRGQGTSYEQYF
TGTGCCAGCAGTCTCCGAGGACAGGGGACTTCCTACGAGCAGTACTTC
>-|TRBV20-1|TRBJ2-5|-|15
CSARGSRTGRETQYF
TGCAGTGCTAGAGGTTCCCGGACGGGGAGGGAGACCCAGTACTTC
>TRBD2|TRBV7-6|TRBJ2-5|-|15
CASRWDSGGQETKYF
TGTGCGAGCAGATGGGATTCGGGGGGGCAAGAGACCAAGTACTTC
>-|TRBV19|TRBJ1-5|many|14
CASLSLGVDQPQHF
TGTGCCAGTTTGAGTTTAGGAGTGGATCAGCCCCAGCATTTT
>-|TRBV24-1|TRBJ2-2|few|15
CATSETGPDTGELFF
TGTGCCACCAGTGAGACGGGGCCCGACACCGGGGAGCTGTTTTTT
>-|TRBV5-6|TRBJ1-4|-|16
CASSSDTYPTNEKLFF
TGTGCCAGCAGCTCGGACACATACCCAACTAATGAAAAACTGTTTTTT
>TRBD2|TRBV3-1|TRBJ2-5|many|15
CASSKAASGAETQYF
TGTGCCAGCAGCAAAGCGGCTAGCGGGGCCGAGACCCAGTACTTC
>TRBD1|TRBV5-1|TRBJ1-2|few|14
CASSLRQGTNGYTF
TGCGCCAGCAGCTTGAGACAGGGGACTAATGGCTACACCTTC
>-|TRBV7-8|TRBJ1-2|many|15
CASSTAGGAVGGYTF
TGTGCCAGCAGCACCGCCGGCGGGGCCGTGGGGGGCTACACCTTC
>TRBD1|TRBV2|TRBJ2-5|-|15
CASTLDRGSPETQYF
TGTGCCAGCACATTGGACAGGGGATCTCCAGAGACCCAGTACTTC
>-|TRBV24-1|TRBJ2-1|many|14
CATSLTGGYNEQFF
TGTGCCACCAGTCTAACAGGCGGATACAATGAGCAGTTCTTC
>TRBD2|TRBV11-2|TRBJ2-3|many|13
CASTGGGIDTQYF
TGTGCCAGCACCGGGGGGGGCATAGATACGCAGTATTTT
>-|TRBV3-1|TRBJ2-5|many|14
CASSHRREQETQYF
TGTGCCAGCAGCCACCGCAGGGAGCAAGAGACCCAGTACTTC
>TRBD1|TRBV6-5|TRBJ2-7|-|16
CASSYSLTGLSYEQYF
TGTGCCAGCAGTTACTCTCTGACAGGGCTCTCCTACGAGCAGTACTTC
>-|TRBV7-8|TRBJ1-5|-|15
CASSLWQGPSQPQHF
TGTGCCAGCAGCTTATGGCAGGGACCAAGTCAGCCCCAGCATTTT
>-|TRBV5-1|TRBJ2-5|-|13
CASSSDTQETQYF
TGCGCCAGCAGCTCGGACACCCAAGAGACCCAGTACTTC
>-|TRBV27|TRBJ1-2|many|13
CASSKTKGYGYTF
TGTGCCAGCAGTAAGACTAAAGGGTATGGCTACACCTTC
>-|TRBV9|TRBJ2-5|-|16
CASSVEGRAREETQYF
TGTGCCAGCAGCGTAGAGGGCAGGGCGAGAGAAGAGACCCAGTACTTC
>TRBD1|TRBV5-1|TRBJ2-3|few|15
CASKSAGGTTDTQYF
TGCGCCAGCAAGTCGGCAGGGGGTACCACAGATACGCAGTATTTT
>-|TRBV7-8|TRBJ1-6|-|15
CASSLQGQYNSPLHF
TGTGCCAGCAGCTTACAGGGGCAGTATAATTCACCCCTCCACTTT
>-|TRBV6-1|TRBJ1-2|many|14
CASTLGGSMYGYTF
TGTGCCAGCACCCTAGGGGGTTCGATGTATGGCTACACCTTC
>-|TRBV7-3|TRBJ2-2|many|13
CASSHGVTGELFF
TGTGCCAGCAGTCACGGGGTCACCGGGGAGCTGTTTTTT
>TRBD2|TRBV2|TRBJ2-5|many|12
CASSTSGETQYF
TGTGCCAGCTCGACTAGCGGGGAGACCCAGTACTTC
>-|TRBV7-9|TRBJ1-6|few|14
CASSPLTQFSPLHF
TGTGCCAGCAGCCCGCTGACCCAATTTTCACCCCTCCACTTT
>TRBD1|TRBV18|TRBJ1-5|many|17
CASSPSGTGGVNQPQHF
TGTGCCAGCTCACCCTCCGGGACAGGGGGCGTCAATCAGCCCCAGCATTTT
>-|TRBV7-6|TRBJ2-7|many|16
CASSLNPDMGGHEQYF
TGTGCCAGCAGCTTAAATCCGGATATGGGGGGCCACGAGCAGTACTTC
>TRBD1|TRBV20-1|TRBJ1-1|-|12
CSAATGRAEAFF
TGCAGTGCGGCGACAGGGCGGGCTGAAGCTTTCTTT
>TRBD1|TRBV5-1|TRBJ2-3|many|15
CASSLAGQGEDTQYF
TGCGCCAGCAGCTTGGCCGGACAGGGCGAGGATACGCAGTATTTT
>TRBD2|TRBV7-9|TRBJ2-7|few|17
CASSLAPQRGGTSDYHF
TGTGCCAGCAGCTTAGCGCCTCAGCGGGGGGGTACTAGCGATTATCATTTC
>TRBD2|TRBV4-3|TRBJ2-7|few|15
CASSQDSGGFGEQYF
TGCGCCAGCAGCCAAGACAGCGGGGGCTTTGGCGAGCAGTACTTC
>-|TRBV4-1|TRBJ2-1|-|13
CASSADTYNEQFF
TGCGCCAGCAGCGCAGACACGTACAATGAGCAGTTCTTC
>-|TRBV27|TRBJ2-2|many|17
CASSLSGDGRNTGELFF
TGTGCCAGCAGTTTATCCGGGGACGGTCGGAACACCGGGGAGCTGTTTTTT
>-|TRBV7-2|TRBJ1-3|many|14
CASSSQPRDATIYF
TGTGCCAGCAGCTCCCAACCACGGGATGCCACCATATATTTT
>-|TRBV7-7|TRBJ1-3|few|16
CASSPISTVSGNTIYF
TGTGCTAGCAGCCCTATATCAACCGTCTCTGGAAACACCATATATTTT
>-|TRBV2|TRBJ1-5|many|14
CASSDPGGYQPQHF
TGTGCCAGCAGTGACCCTGGGGGTTATCAGCCCCAGCATTTT
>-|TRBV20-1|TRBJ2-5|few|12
CSAHGAQETQYF
TGCAGTGCTCACGGCGCACAAGAGACCCAGTACTTC
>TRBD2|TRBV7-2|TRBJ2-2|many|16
CASSLRLAGGVGELFF
TGTGCCAGCAGCCTCCGACTAGCGGGGGGGGTCGGGGAGCTGTTTTTT
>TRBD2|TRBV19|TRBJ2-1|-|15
CASGTLGGGNNEQFF
TGTGCCAGCGGAACTTTGGGGGGAGGGAACAATGAGCAGTTCTTC
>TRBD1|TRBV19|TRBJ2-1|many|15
CASSRGTGSGAEQFF
TGTGCCAGTAGTAGAGGGACAGGGTCTGGCGCGGAGCAGTTCTTC
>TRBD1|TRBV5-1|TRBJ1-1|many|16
CASSLDPRGLAGEAFF
TGCGCCAGCAGCTTGGATCCCAGGGGGCTAGCGGGTGAAGCTTTCTTT
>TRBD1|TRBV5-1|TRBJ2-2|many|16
CASSLRGGQGTGELFF
TGCGCCAGCAGCTTGAGAGGGGGCCAGGGCACCGGGGAGCTGTTTTTT
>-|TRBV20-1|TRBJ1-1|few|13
CSARIWGQTEAFF
TGCAGTGCTAGAATCTGGGGGCAAACTGAAGCTTTCTTT
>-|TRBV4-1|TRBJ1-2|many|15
CASSQDAGLRGGYTF
TGCGCCAGCAGCCAAGATGCGGGGTTACGGGGTGGCTACACCTTC
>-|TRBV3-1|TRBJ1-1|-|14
CASRPRGYNTEAFF
TGTGCCAGCAGGCCCCGGGGCTACAACACTGAAGCTTTCTTT
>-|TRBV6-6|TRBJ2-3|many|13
CASREGASDTQYF
TGTGCCAGCAGGGAGGGGGCGTCGGATACGCAGTATTTT
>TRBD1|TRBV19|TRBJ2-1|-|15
CASSTPGTDYNEQFF
TGTGCCAGTAGTACGCCCGGGACAGACTACAATGAGCAGTTCTTC
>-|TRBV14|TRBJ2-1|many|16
CASSQYRLSSYNEQFF
TGTGCCAGCAGTCAATACAGGCTGAGCTCCTACAATGAGCAGTTCTTC